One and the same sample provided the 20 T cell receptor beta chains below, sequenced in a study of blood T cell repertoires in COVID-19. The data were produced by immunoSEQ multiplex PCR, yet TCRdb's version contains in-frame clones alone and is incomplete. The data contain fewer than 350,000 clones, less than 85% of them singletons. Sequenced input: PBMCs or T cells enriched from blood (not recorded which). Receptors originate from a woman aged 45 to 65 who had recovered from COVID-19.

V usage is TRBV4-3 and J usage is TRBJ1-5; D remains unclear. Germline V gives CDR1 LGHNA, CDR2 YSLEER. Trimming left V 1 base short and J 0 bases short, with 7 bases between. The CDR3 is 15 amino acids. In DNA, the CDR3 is TGCGCCAGCAGCCAAGGGAGGTATAGCAATCAGCCCCAGCATTTT. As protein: CASSQGRYSNQPQHF.

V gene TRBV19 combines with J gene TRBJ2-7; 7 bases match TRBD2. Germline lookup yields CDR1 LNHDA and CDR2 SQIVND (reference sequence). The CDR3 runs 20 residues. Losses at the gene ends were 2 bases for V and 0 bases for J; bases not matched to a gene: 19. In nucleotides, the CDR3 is TGTGCCAGTAGTATAAGTCACTGGGGGAGGACTAGAGGGGACTCCTACGAGCAGTACTTC. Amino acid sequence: CASSISHWGRTRGDSYEQYF.

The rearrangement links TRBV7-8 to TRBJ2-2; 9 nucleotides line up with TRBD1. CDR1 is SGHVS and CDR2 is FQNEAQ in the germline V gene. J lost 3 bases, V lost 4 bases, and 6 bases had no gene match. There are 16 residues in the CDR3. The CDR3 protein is CASSWLGQGDTGELFF. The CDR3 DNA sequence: TGTGCCAGCAGCTGGCTGGGACAGGGCGACACCGGGGAGCTGTTTTTT.

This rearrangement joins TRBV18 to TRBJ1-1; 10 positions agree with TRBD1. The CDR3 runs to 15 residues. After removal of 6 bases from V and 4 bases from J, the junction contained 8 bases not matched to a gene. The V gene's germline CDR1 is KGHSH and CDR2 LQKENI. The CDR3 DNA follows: TGTGCCAGCTCTCGACAGGGGGCTTTCTCCACTGAAGCTTTCTTT. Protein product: CASSRQGAFSTEAFF.

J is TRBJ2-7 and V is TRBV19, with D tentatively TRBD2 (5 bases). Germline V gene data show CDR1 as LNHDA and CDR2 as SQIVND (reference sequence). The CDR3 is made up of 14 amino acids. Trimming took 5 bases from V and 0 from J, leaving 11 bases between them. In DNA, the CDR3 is TGTGCCAGTAGTCCCCCAGAGGGCTCCTACGAGCAGTACTTC. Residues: CASSPPEGSYEQYF.

The CDR3, as DNA: TGTGCCAGCAGCTTAGAGATCAGGGTACACGAGCAGTACTTC. It encodes CASSLEIRVHEQYF. This chain links TRBV11-2 with TRBJ2-7, with D possibly matching TRBD1 (5 bases). CDR3 length: 14 amino acids. V was pared by 0 bases and J by 5 bases, with 11 bases between. Germline values: CDR1 SGHAT, CDR2 FQNNGV.

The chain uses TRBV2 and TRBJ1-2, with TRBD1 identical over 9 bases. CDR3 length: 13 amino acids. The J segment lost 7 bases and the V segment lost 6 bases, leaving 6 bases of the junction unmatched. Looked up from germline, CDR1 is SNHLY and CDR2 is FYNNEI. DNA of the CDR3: TGTGCCAGCAGGGCGGGACAGGGTAGTGGCTACACCTTC. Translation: CASRAGQGSGYTF.

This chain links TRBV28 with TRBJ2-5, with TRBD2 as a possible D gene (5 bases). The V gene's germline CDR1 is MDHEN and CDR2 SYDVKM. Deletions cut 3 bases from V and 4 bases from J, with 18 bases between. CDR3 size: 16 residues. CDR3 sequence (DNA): TGTGCCAGCAGTTTCATTCTTTTGCCGGGAAGAGAGACCCAGTACTTC. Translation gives CASSFILLPGRETQYF.

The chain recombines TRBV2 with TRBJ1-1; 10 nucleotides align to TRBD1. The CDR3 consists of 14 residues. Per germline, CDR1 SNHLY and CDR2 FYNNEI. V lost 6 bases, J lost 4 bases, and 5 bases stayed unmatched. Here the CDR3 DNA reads TGTGCCAGCAGGGGGACAGGGGTTGTCACTGAAGCTTTCTTT. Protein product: CASRGTGVVTEAFF.

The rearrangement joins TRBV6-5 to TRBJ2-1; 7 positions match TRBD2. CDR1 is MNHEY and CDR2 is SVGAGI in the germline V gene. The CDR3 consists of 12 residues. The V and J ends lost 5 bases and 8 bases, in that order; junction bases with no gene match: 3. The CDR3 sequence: CASSPGLHEQFF. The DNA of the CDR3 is TGTGCCAGCAGTCCGGGACTACATGAGCAGTTCTTC.

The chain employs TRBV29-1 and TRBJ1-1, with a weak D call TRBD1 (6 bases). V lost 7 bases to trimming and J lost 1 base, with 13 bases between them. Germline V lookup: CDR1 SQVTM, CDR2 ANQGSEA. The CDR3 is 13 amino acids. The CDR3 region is CSAEDRSNTEAFF. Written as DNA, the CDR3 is TGCAGCGCCGAGGACAGATCGAACACTGAAGCTTTCTTT.

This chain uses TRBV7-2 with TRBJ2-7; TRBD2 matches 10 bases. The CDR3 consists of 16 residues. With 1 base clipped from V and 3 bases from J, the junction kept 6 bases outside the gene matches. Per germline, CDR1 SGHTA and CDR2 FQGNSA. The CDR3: CASSLELAGFYYEQYF. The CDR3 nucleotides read TGTGCCAGCAGCTTAGAACTAGCGGGATTCTACTACGAGCAGTACTTC.

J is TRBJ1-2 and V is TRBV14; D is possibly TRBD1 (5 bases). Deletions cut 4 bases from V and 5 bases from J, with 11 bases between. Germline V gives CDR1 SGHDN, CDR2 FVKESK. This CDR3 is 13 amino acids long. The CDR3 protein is CASSPPGGYGYTF. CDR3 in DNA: TGTGCCAGCAGCCCACCCGGGGGGTATGGCTACACCTTC.

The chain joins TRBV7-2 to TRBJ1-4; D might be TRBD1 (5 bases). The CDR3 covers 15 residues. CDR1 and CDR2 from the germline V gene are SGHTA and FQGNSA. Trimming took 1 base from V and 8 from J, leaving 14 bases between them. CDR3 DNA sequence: TGTGCCAGCAGCTTAGATGGCAGGGCCACCGAAAAACTGTTTTTT. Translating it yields CASSLDGRATEKLFF.

The CDR3: CASRPGPVGYTF. The CDR3 DNA reads TGTGCCAGCAGGCCTGGGCCGGTCGGCTACACCTTC. The V gene is TRBV28, the J gene TRBJ1-2; D is undetermined. With 6 bases removed from V and 8 bases from J, the gap between germline ends came to 13 bases. CDR3 size: 12 residues. The V gene's germline CDR1 is MDHEN and CDR2 SYDVKM.

CDR3 region: CASSPIDSYGYTF. CDR3 nucleotide sequence: TGTGCCAGTAGTCCTATCGACAGCTATGGCTACACCTTC. This chain joins TRBV19 and TRBJ1-2, with D tentatively TRBD1 (5 bases). Trimming stripped 5 bases from V and 4 bases from J, with 11 bases between. The CDR3 has 13 residues. Looked up from germline, CDR1 is LNHDA and CDR2 is SQIVND (reference sequence).

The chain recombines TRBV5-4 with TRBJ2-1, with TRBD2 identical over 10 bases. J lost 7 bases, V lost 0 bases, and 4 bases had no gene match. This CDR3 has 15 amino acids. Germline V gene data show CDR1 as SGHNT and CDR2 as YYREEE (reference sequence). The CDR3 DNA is TGTGCCAGCAGCTTGGAACTAGCGGGGACGAATGAGCAGTTCTTC. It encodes CASSLELAGTNEQFF.

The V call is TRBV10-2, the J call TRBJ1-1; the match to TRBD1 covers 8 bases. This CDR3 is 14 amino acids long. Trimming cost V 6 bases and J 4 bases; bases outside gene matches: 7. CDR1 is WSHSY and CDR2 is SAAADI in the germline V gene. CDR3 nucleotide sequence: TGCGCCAGCAGCTACGACAGGGGCTTCACTGAAGCTTTCTTT. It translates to CASSYDRGFTEAFF.

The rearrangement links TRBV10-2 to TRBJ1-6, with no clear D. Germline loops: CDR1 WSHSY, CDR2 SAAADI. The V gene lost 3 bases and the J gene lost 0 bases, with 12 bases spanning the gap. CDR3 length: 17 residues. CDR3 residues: CASSDIGGSSYNSPLHF. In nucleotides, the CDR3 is TGCGCCAGCAGTGATATTGGTGGGAGCTCCTATAATTCACCCCTCCACTTT.

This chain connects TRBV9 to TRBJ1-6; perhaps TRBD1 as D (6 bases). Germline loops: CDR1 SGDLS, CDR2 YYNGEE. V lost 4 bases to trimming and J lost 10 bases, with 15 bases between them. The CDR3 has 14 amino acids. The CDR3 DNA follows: TGTGCCAGCAGCCCCCGACAGGTCCAGTCACCCCTCCACTTT. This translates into CASSPRQVQSPLHF.